Detailed here is one TCR beta chain. The record originates from a study of blood T cell repertoires in COVID-19. Across the whole study: Samples came from the United States, Italy and Spain, spanning acute and convalescent COVID-19. T cells, B-cell-depleted T cells, or PBMCs provided the cDNA or gDNA that served as material.

V was trimmed by 0 bases and J by 4 bases, leaving 7 bases between them. This CDR3 comprises 14 residues. Germline values: CDR1 GTSNPN, CDR2 SVGIG (reference sequence). Study processing details: Scientists estimated how many nucleated cells there were by amplifying reference gene primers. Profiling relied on immunoSEQ multiplex PCR, and the TCRdb table lists in-frame clones only, not all of them. V and J calls plus clone size are reproduced from that table; the DNA served to infer D and trimming. There are 250,000 to 300,000 clones in the sample; approximately 88% occur only once, and 0.94% lies in the top ten.

The receptor was isolated from a woman between 40 and 50 years old who had recovered from COVID-19. Sequencing input: peripheral blood. The chain joins TRBV30 to TRBJ2-6; D is undetermined. The CDR3 here is CAWSVAAGANVLTF. The DNA for the CDR3 is TGTGCCTGGAGTGTTGCGGCGGGGGCCAACGTCCTGACTTTC.